This TCR beta chain appears in the sequencing data of a study of cytomegalovirus exposure and HLA in healthy donors. Whole-study findings and limits: Certain sequence variants were highly shared and formed a cluster, and this cluster was likely a sequencing artifact. A later analysis found common viral pathogens apparently linked to several of the most significant clusters.

This CDR3 has 15 amino acids. V lost 5 bases, J lost 0 bases, and 14 bases lay in between. In germline, CDR1 is SNHLY, CDR2 FYNNEI. Primers: 60 Vbeta forward and 13 Jbeta reverse. Sequenced by immunoSEQ multiplex PCR; TCRdb stores in-frame clones only, minus some. The repertoire holds under 150,000 clones, roughly 67% seen once, with about 8.3% in the top ten. A remark on this clone: Its matching antigen is unknown.

The chain combines TRBV2 with TRBJ2-7; D unresolved. The sequenced material came from PBMCs. The origin of this receptor is a man aged 18 to 30 in good health and CMV-seropositive. CDR3 region: CASSMVGWGSYEQYV. The CDR3 region has the DNA TGTGCCAGCAGTATGGTAGGGTGGGGCTCCTACGAGCAGTACGTC.